These 19 T cell receptor beta chains were sequenced from one sample in a study of T cell responses to AZD1222 COVID-19 vaccine. Data came from immunoSEQ multiplex PCR; TCRdb stores just in-frame clones and leaves some out. The table has about 24,000 clones, around 87% seen once. This specimen was peripheral blood, taken 28 days after the second AZD1222 dose. Receptors originate from an adult who received the AZD1222 COVID-19 vaccine.

The chain joins TRBV27 to TRBJ2-1; TRBD1 or TRBD2 may be the D gene (7 bases each). CDR1 is MNHEY, CDR2 SMNVEV, per germline (reference sequence). Trimming shortened V by 6 bases and J by 4 bases, and 16 bases separated the two germline ends. This CDR3 has 15 amino acids. Here the CDR3 DNA reads TGTGCCAGCAGCCCCGGCAGGGGGGGGTACAATGAGCAGTTCTTC. It is translated as CASSPGRGGYNEQFF.

About this clone: The germline gene is not matched at one end of the junction; a read error may be the cause. This chain connects TRBV4-1 to TRBJ2-1; D possibly corresponds to TRBD1 (5 bases). CDR1 is MGHRA, CDR2 YSYEKL, per germline. The CDR3 has 18 amino acids. CDR3 in amino acids: CASRQGELGRSSYNEQFF. The CDR3, as DNA: TGCGCCAGCAGACAAGGGGAATTAGGTCGTAGCTCCTACAATGAGCAGTTCTTC.

The J gene is TRBJ1-4, the V gene TRBV2; 10 bases are shared with TRBD1. Germline-derived CDR1 and CDR2 are SNHLY and FYNNEI. Trimming at V came to 5 bases and at J to 8 bases, leaving 2 bases not matched to a gene. CDR3 length: 13 amino acids. This CDR3 reads CASSRDRGEKLFF. DNA of the CDR3: TGTGCCAGCAGTAGGGACAGGGGCGAAAAACTGTTTTTT.

The genes are TRBV29-1 and TRBJ2-3; 9 bases are a match to TRBD2. Per germline, CDR1 SQVTM and CDR2 ANQGSEA. The CDR3 totals 15 residues. J lost 5 bases, V lost 5 bases, and 11 bases had no gene match. The CDR3 reads CSVHTGTSLGDTQYF. DNA of the CDR3: TGCAGCGTTCACACCGGGACTAGCTTAGGAGATACGCAGTATTTT.

This chain uses TRBV29-1 with TRBJ1-1; D remains ambiguous. Germline CDR1 is SQVTM and CDR2 is ANQGSEA. The CDR3 consists of 13 residues. V was shortened by 2 bases and J by 2 bases, with 9 bases between the two germline ends. For the CDR3, the DNA is TGCAGCGTTGAAAGTCCCATAAACACTGAAGCTTTCTTT. It is translated as CSVESPINTEAFF.

The V call is TRBV5-1, the J call TRBJ1-3, with 7 bases aligning to TRBD1. Per the germline V gene, CDR1 is SGHRS and CDR2 is YFSETQ. Trimming cost V 5 bases and J 0 bases; bases outside gene matches: 14. The CDR3 covers 18 residues. Here the CDR3 reads CASRTGVGQTFSGNTIYF. In DNA form, the CDR3 reads TGCGCCAGCAGGACGGGCGTGGGACAGACTTTCTCTGGAAACACCATATATTTT.

J is TRBJ1-2 and V is TRBV6-5, with D unclear. The V and J ends lost 5 bases and 7 bases respectively, with 11 bases between them. CDR1 is MNHEY, CDR2 SVGAGI, per germline. This CDR3 is built from 12 residues. Here the CDR3 DNA reads TGTGCCAGCAGTCCCGACATGCGTGGCTACACCTTC. Translated, it gives CASSPDMRGYTF.

The chain links TRBV7-9 to TRBJ2-7; 12 bases fit TRBD2. The ends lost 5 bases at V and 2 bases at J; junction bases unmatched: 7. CDR3 size: 16 residues. Germline assignment: CDR1 SEHNR and CDR2 FQNEAQ (reference sequence). The CDR3 coding sequence is TGTGCCAGCAGCCTCTCGACTAGCGGGAGACCCTACGAGCAGTACTTC. Translated, it gives CASSLSTSGRPYEQYF.

This chain joins TRBV7-2 and TRBJ2-4; 8 bases match TRBD1. Germline V gene lookup returns CDR1 SGHTA and CDR2 FQGNSA. The CDR3 is 13 residues long. V was clipped by 3 bases and J by 7 bases; unmatched bases: 2. The CDR3 protein is CASSFTGGNIQYF. The CDR3 DNA is TGTGCCAGCAGCTTCACAGGGGGTAACATTCAGTACTTC. The complete variable domain, with remaining parts taken from reference TRBV7-2 and TRBJ2-4, reads GAGVSQSPSNKVTEKGKDVELRCDPISGHTALYWYRQSLGQGLEFLIYFQGNSAPDKSGLPSDRFSAERTGGSVSTLTIQRTQQEDSAVYLCASSFTGGNIQYFGAGTRLSVL.

This chain links TRBV28 with TRBJ2-7, with TRBD2 matching over 10 bases. Germline CDR1 and CDR2: MDHEN and SYDVKM. V lost 5 bases, J lost 4 bases, and 8 bases stayed unmatched. The CDR3 has 15 amino acids. CDR3: CASSTPSSGSYEQYF. CDR3 nucleotides: TGTGCCAGCAGTACCCCCTCTAGCGGGAGTTACGAGCAGTACTTC.

This clone was counted a single time. The chain carries TRBV9 and TRBJ2-3; D possibly corresponds to TRBD1 (5 bases). V was pared by 2 bases and J by 3 bases, with 10 bases between. Germline values: CDR1 SGDLS, CDR2 YYNGEE. The CDR3 length is 14 residues. The CDR3 is CASSVGQGTDTQYF. Here the CDR3 DNA reads TGTGCCAGCAGCGTTGGTCAGGGAACAGATACGCAGTATTTT. Variable domain in full (rest from reference TRBV9 and TRBJ2-3): DSGVTQTPKHLITATGQRVTLRCSPRSGDLSVYWYQQSLDQGLQFLIQYYNGEERAKGNILERFSAQQFPDLHSELNLSSLELGDSALYFCASSVGQGTDTQYFGPGTRLTVL.

The chain employs TRBV5-4 and TRBJ2-1; 11 bases are shared with TRBD2. V trimming: 4 bases; J trimming: 5 bases; junction bases outside the gene matches: 5. CDR1 and CDR2 (germline): SGHNT, YYREEE (reference sequence). The CDR3 consists of 15 residues. CDR3 nucleotides: TGTGCCAGCAGCCCGGGGGGACTAGCGGACAATGAGCAGTTCTTC. Translation gives CASSPGGLADNEQFF.

The CDR3 DNA reads as TGTGCCAGCAGCTTAAGACAGGGGACCACTAATGAAAAACTGTTTTTT. It translates to CASSLRQGTTNEKLFF. The chain combines TRBV5-4 with TRBJ1-4; 8 nucleotides match TRBD1. Germline trimming cut 2 bases from V and 2 bases from J; bases unmatched to any gene: 5. The CDR3 length is 16 residues. Per germline, CDR1 SGHNT and CDR2 YYREEE (reference sequence).

The rearrangement links TRBV15 to TRBJ2-1; maybe TRBD1 (6 bases). Trimming took 4 bases from V and 0 from J, leaving 10 bases between them. The CDR3 has 15 residues. Germline V lookup: CDR1 LNHNV, CDR2 YYDKDF (reference sequence). The CDR3 DNA is TGTGCCACCAGCAAGACAGGTACCTCCTACAATGAGCAGTTCTTC. This translates into CATSKTGTSYNEQFF.

This sequence joins TRBV28 and TRBJ1-3, with TRBD1 as a possible D gene (6 bases). Germline loops: CDR1 MDHEN, CDR2 SYDVKM. The V and J ends lost 7 bases and 1 base respectively, with 8 bases between them. The CDR3 runs to 13 residues. The CDR3 DNA follows: TGTGCCAGCAATACAGGGTCTGGAAACACCATATATTTT. Protein sequence: CASNTGSGNTIYF.

This chain uses TRBV7-9 with TRBJ2-1; D is undetermined. This CDR3 is 15 amino acids long. Germline CDR1 and CDR2: SEHNR and FQNEAQ (reference sequence). V dropped 1 base and J dropped 1 base, with 8 bases sitting between them. CDR3 bases: TGTGCCAGCAGCTTAGGTCAAGCGTCCTACAATGAGCAGTTCTTC. Translation gives CASSLGQASYNEQFF.

The gene calls are TRBV27 and TRBJ1-2, with D maybe TRBD1 (6 bases). The CDR3 length is 15 residues. Germline V gene data show CDR1 as MNHEY and CDR2 as SMNVEV (reference sequence). Trimming cost V 8 bases and J 5 bases, with 21 bases left between them. CDR3 loop: CASAGWGGFGYGYTF. The CDR3 bases are TGTGCCAGCGCGGGCTGGGGGGGCTTCGGGTATGGCTACACCTTC.

This chain uses TRBV3-1 (or the pseudogene TRBV3-2) with TRBJ1-3; unclear D gene. V was cut by 1 base and J by 13 bases, with 11 bases left in between. The CDR3 is 12 amino acids. Germline-derived CDR1 and CDR2 are LGHDT and YNNKEL (reference sequence). CDR3 region: CASSQGDTPIYF. The DNA for the CDR3 is TGTGCCAGCAGCCAAGGGGATACACCGATATATTTT.

The chain is built from TRBV19 and TRBJ2-1; D not resolved. Germline V lookup: CDR1 LNHDA, CDR2 SQIVND (reference sequence). V was trimmed by 10 bases and J by 8 bases, leaving 21 bases between them. The CDR3 runs 14 residues. The CDR3 sequence is CATNPGDHHDEQFF. The CDR3 nucleotides read TGTGCCACAAACCCGGGCGACCACCACGATGAGCAGTTCTTC.